This entry lists 2 T cell receptor beta chains sequenced from one sample in a study of CD8+ T cells in alopecia areata. As to treatment: oral pan-JAK inhibitor, 5-10 mg twice daily. Extracted RNA was reverse transcribed, and the resulting cDNA served as sequencing template. Sequenced by immunoSEQ multiplex PCR; TCRdb stores in-frame clones only, minus some. Of about 120,000 clones in the sample, 50% to 75% are singletons; the top ten hold roughly an eighth. This sample comprised CD8+ T cells sorted from blood, obtained at week 24, from a patient treated with tofacitinib. The receptors were sampled from a human donor with alopecia areata.

The chain joins TRBV7-2 to TRBJ1-4, with TRBD1 as a possible D gene (5 bases). The CDR3 runs to 15 residues. Germline CDR1 reads SGHTA; CDR2 reads FQGNSA. Trimming left V 5 bases short and J 5 bases short, with 15 bases between. The DNA of the CDR3 is TGTGCCAGCAGCCGGCACACAGGCGAAAATGAAAAACTGTTTTTT. Residues: CASSRHTGENEKLFF. Looking up the rest from reference TRBV7-2 and TRBJ1-4 gives the full variable domain: GAGVSQSPSNKVTEKGKDVELRCDPISGHTALYWYRQSLGQGLEFLIYFQGNSAPDKSGLPSDRFSAERTGGSVSTLTIQRTQQEDSAVYLCASSRHTGENEKLFFGSGTQLSVL.

J is TRBJ1-5 and V is TRBV2; possible D gene TRBD1, 5 bases. The ends were cut back, 3 bases at V and 2 bases at J, with 11 bases in the middle. The CDR3 spans 15 residues. Germline V gene sequence: CDR1 SNHLY, CDR2 FYNNEI. The CDR3 loop reads CASSETGARNQPQHF. CDR3 DNA sequence: TGTGCCAGCAGTGAGACCGGGGCCCGCAATCAGCCCCAGCATTTT.